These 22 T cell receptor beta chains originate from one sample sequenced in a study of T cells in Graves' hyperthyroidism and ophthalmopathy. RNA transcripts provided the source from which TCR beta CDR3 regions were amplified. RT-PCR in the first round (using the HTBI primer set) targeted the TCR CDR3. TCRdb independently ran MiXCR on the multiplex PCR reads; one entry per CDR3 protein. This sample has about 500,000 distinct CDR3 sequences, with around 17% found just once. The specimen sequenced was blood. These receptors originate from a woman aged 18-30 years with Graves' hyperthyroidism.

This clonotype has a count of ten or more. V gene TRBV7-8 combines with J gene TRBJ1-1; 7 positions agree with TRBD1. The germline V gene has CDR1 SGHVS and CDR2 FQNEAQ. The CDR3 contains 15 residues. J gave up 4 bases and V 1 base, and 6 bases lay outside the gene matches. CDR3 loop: CASSLGQGFGTEAFF. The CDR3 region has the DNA TGTGCCAGCAGCTTAGGACAGGGCTTTGGCACTGAAGCTTTCTTT.

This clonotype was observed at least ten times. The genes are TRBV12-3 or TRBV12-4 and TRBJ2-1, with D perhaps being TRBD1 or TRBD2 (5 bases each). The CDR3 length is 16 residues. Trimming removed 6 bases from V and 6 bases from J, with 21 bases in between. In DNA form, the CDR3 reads TGTGCCAGCAGAGGACCGGGACCAGATTTAAGCAATGAGCAGTTCTTC. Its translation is CASRGPGPDLSNEQFF.

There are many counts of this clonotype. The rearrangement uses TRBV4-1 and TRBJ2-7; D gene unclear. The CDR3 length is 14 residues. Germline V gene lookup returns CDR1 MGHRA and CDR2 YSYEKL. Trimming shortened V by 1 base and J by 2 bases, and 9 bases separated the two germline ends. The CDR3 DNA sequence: TGCGCCAGCAGCCAAGGTGGCCTAACCTACGAGCAGTACTTC. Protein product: CASSQGGLTYEQYF.

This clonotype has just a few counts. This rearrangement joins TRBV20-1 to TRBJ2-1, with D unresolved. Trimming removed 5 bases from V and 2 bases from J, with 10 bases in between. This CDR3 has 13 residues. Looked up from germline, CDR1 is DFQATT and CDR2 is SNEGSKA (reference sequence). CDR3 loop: CSACQGPYNEQFF. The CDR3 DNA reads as TGCAGTGCTTGTCAAGGTCCCTACAATGAGCAGTTCTTC.

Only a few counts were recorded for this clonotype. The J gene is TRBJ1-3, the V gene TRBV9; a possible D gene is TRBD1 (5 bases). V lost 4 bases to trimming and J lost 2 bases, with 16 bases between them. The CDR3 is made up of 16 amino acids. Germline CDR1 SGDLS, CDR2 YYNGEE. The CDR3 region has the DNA TGTGCCAGCAGCACCGTTGGGGGGAACACTGGAAACACCATATATTTT. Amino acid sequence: CASSTVGGNTGNTIYF.

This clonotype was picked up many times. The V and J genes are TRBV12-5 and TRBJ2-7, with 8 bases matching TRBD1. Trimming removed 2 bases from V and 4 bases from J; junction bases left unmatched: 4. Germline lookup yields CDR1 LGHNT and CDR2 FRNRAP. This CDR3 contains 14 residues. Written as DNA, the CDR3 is TGTGCTAGTGGTTTGTGGGGACAGGTGTACGAGCAGTACTTC. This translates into CASGLWGQVYEQYF.

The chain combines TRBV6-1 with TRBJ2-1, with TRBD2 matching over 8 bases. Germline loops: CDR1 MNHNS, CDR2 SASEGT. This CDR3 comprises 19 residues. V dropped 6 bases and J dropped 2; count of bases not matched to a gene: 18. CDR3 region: CASSANPIVTSGPYNEQFF. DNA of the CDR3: TGTGCCAGCAGCGCCAATCCGATCGTAACTAGCGGTCCCTACAATGAGCAGTTCTTC.

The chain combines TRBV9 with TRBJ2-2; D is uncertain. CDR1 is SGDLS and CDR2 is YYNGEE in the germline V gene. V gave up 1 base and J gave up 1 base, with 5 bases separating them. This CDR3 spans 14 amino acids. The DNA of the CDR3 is TGTGCCAGCAGCGTACCAGGGAACACCGGGGAGCTGTTTTTT. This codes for CASSVPGNTGELFF.

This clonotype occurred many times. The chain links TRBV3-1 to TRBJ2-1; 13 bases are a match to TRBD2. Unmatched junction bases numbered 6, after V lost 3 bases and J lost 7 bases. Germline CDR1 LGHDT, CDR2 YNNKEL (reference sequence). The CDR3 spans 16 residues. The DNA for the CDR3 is TGTGCCAGCAGCCACCGACTAGCGGGAGGAGGTAATGAGCAGTTCTTC. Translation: CASSHRLAGGGNEQFF.

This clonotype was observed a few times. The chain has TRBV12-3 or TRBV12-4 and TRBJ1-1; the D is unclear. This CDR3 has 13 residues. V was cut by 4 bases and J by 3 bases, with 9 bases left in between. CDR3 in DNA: TGTGCCAGCAGTTCCATAGGGTACACTGAAGCTTTCTTT. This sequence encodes CASSSIGYTEAFF.

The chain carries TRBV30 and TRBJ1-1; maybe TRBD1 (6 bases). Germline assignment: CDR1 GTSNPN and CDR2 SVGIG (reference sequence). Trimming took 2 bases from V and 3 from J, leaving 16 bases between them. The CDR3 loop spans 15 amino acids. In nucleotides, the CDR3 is TGTGCCTGGAGTCTCCGAAGGACAGCCGACACTGAAGCTTTCTTT. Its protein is CAWSLRRTADTEAFF.

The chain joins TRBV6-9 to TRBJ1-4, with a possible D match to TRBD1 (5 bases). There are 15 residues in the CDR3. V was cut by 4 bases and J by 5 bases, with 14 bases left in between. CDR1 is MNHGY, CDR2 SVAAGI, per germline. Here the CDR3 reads CASSLYQGGNEKLFF. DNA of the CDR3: TGTGCCAGCAGTTTGTACCAGGGAGGCAATGAAAAACTGTTTTTT.

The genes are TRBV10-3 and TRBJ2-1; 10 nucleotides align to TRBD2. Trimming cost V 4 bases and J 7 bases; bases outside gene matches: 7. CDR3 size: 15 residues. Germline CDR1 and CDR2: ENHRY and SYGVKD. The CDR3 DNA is TGTGCCATCAGTGCCCTAGCGGGAGTTGGGAATGAGCAGTTCTTC. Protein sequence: CAISALAGVGNEQFF.

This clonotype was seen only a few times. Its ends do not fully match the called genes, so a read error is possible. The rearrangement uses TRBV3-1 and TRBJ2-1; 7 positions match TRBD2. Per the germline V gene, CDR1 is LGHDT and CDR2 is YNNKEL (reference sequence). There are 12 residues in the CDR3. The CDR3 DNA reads TGTGCCAGCAGCCTTGAGGAGACTAGCCGGATCTTC. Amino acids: CASSLEETSRIF.

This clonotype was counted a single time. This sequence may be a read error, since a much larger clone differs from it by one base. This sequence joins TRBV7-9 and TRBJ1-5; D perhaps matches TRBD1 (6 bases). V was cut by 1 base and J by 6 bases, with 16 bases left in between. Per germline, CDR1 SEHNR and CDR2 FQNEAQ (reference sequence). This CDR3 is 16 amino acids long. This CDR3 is CASSLGTVGLRQPQHF. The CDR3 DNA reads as TGTGCCAGCAGCTTAGGGACAGTGGGTTTGCGTCAGCCCCAGCATTTT.

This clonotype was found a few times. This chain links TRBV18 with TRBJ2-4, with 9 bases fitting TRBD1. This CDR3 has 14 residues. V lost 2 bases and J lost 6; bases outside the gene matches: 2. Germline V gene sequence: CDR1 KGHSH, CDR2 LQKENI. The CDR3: CASSPMTGGNIQYF. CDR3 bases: TGTGCCAGCTCACCAATGACAGGGGGAAACATTCAGTACTTC.

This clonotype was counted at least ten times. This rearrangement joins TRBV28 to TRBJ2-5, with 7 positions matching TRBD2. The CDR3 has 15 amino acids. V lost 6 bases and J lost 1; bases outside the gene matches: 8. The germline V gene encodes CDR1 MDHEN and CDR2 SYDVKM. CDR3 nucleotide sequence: TGTGCCAGCAGCCCTGACAGCGGGGTCCAAGAGACCCAGTACTTC. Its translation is CASSPDSGVQETQYF.

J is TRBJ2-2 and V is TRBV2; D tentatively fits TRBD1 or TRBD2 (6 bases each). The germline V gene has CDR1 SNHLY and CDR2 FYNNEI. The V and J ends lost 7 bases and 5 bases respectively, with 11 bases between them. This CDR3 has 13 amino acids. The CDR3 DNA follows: TGTGCCAGCACCAAGGGGGGAACCGGGGAGCTGTTTTTT. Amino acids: CASTKGGTGELFF.

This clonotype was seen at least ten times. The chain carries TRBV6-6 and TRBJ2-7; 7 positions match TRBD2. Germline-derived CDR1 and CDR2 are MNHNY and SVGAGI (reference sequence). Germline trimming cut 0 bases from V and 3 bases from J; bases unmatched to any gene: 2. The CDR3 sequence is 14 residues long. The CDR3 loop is CASSYSASGYEQYF. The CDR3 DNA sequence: TGTGCCAGCAGTTACTCGGCTAGCGGCTACGAGCAGTACTTC.

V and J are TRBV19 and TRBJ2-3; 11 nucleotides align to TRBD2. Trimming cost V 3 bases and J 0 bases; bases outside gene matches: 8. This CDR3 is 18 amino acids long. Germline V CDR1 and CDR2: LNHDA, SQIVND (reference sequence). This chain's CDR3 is CASSIWLAGGPSTDTQYF. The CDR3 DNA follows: TGTGCCAGTAGTATTTGGCTAGCGGGGGGCCCTAGCACAGATACGCAGTATTTT.

CDR3 in DNA: TGTGCCAGCAGTTCTCTGGGGGCGCAGGAGACAGATACGCAGTATTTT. This codes for CASSSLGAQETDTQYF. This rearrangement joins TRBV28 to TRBJ2-3, with D perhaps matching TRBD1 (6 bases). Between the trimmed V and J ends, which lost 4 bases and 3 bases, there was a span of 17 bases. Germline V lookup: CDR1 MDHEN, CDR2 SYDVKM. CDR3 length equals 16 residues.

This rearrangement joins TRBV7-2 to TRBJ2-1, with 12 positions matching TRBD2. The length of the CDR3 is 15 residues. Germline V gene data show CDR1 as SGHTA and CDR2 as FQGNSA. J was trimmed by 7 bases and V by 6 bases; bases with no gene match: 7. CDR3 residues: CASRPASGGANEQFF. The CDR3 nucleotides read TGTGCCAGCAGACCCGCTAGCGGGGGGGCAAATGAGCAGTTCTTC.